This is a list of T cell receptor beta chains from one sample in a study of neurological immune-mediated disorders. In TCRdb, the 5' RACE reads were re-called with MiXCR into one record per CDR3 protein. The table has fewer than 40,000 distinct CDR3 sequences, around 13% seen once. Sequencing was carried out using PBMCs. All receptors derive from a woman aged 40 to 50 in good health. Both conserved end residues are part of each CDR3. The order of the fields is J gene, V gene, CDR3 protein.

TRBJ2-2 TRBV5-1 CASSLDLTNTGELFF
TRBJ2-5 TRBV29-1 CSVAGTSPLEETQYF
TRBJ2-5 TRBV20-1 CSASPRRVPQETQYF
TRBJ1-2 TRBV7-2 CASSDPGGIYGYTF
TRBJ1-3 TRBV7-9 CASTWASGNTIYF
TRBJ2-1 TRBV7-2 CASSSSGRPYNEQFF
TRBJ2-3 TRBV29-1 CSVESFTDTQYF
TRBJ2-3 TRBV7-9 CASSPPGVGSTDTQYF
TRBJ2-2 TRBV7-2 CASSLGTGTGELFF
TRBJ1-3 TRBV4-1 CASSQVADTIYF
TRBJ1-2 TRBV20-1 CSGGQGQGGYTF
TRBJ2-2 TRBV5-6 CASSFGWYGELFF
TRBJ2-7 TRBV5-1 CASSLDWAADEQYF
TRBJ2-3 TRBV7-2 CASSAWGGDTQYF
TRBJ2-3 TRBV6-2/TRBV6-3 CASSYPPGQMITDTQYF
TRBJ2-7 TRBV18 CASSPVADPSYEQYF